The subject of this entry is one T cell receptor beta chain. The specificity of this receptor is unknown. No much larger clonotype is one base removed from it; base qualities were not supplied. Library prep was done by the immunoSEQ multiplex PCR assay. In TCRdb, the immuneACCESS table is reduced to in-frame sequences with V and J assigned. These tables do not hold every clone; where another copy was compared, an unresolved V gene accounts for under half, and the others remain unexplained. For this sample there are approximately 46,000 clones; about 93% appear just once. Clones ranked in the top ten supply roughly 0.4% of the sample. These data originate in a study of T cell changes during pregnancy in multiple sclerosis (dated by TCRdb to the late 2010s). A note on the overall study: The study examined how the T cell repertoire changed over the course of pregnancy in women with multiple sclerosis.

A distance of 12 bases separates the germline ends of V and J, which lose 2 bases and 3 bases respectively. Including cysteine and phenylalanine, the CDR3 has 14 amino acids. Only the CDR3 portion is preserved as DNA: 42 bases, with reading frame beginning at the first base. The germline V gene sets CDR1 to SGDLS and CDR2 to YYNGEE. The source is a female donor with multiple sclerosis, enrolled in a pregnancy study. The material sequenced was CD4+ T cells from peripheral blood mononuclear cells, taken after pregnancy. The chain is assembled from TRBV9 and TRBJ2-7; the D gene is unclear. The CDR3 region has the sequence CASSVQAYDYEQYF. The DNA is as follows: TGTGCCAGCAGCGTTCAGGCTTACGACTACGAGCAGTACTTC. With all but the CDR3 taken from the reference TRBV9 and TRBJ2-7 genes, the full variable domain is: DSGVTQTPKHLITATGQRVTLRCSPRSGDLSVYWYQQSLDQGLQFLIQYYNGEERAKGNILERFSAQQFPDLHSELNLSSLELGDSALYFCASSVQAYDYEQYFGPGTRLTVT.